The 14 T cell receptor beta chains presented below share a single source sample, sequenced in a study of cytomegalovirus exposure and HLA in healthy donors. PCR primers comprised 60 Vbeta and 13 Jbeta primers. Assay: immunoSEQ multiplex PCR; the TCRdb copy retains only in-frame clones and omits some. The top ten clones hold 3.5% to 4.5% of a sample with 250,000 to 350,000 clones, 86% of them seen once. The specimen sequenced was PBMCs. Every receptor here comes from a man between 35 and 55 years old in good health and CMV-seropositive.

In this sample, this clone turned up a few times. The chain combines TRBV7-9 with TRBJ2-7, with 7 bases matching TRBD2. Trimming at V came to 3 bases and at J to 3 bases, leaving 8 bases not matched to a gene. The CDR3 has 15 amino acids. Germline-derived CDR1 and CDR2 are SEHNR and FQNEAQ (reference sequence). DNA of the CDR3: TGTGCCAGCAGCTTCGGCGGGAGTGGGGGCTACGAGCAGTACTTC. Its protein product is CASSFGGSGGYEQYF.

The rearrangement links TRBV7-9 to TRBJ2-1; 9 bases match TRBD2. CDR3 length equals 18 residues. Germline CDR1 and CDR2: SEHNR and FQNEAQ (reference sequence). Unmatched junction bases numbered 9, after V lost 3 bases and J lost 0 bases. The CDR3: CASSFKTSGGRSYNEQFF. Here the CDR3 DNA reads TGTGCCAGCAGCTTTAAGACTAGCGGAGGCCGCTCCTACAATGAGCAGTTCTTC.

The rearrangement uses TRBV28 and TRBJ2-5; TRBD1 might be the D (5 bases). Trimming cost V 4 bases and J 3 bases, with 12 bases left between them. The CDR3 sequence is 14 residues long. Germline CDR1 and CDR2: MDHEN and SYDVKM. As DNA, the CDR3 is TGTGCCAGCAGTTCAAGGGGTAGGGAAGAGACCCAGTACTTC. It is translated as CASSSRGREETQYF.

The V and J genes are TRBV2 and TRBJ1-5; D remains unclear. The CDR3 contains 13 residues. From germline, CDR1 is SNHLY and CDR2 FYNNEI. Trimming took 7 bases from V and 4 from J, leaving 11 bases between them. The CDR3 DNA follows: TGTGCCAGCAAGGAGATCTCGAATCAGCCCCAGCATTTT. It yields the protein CASKEISNQPQHF.

The CDR3 bases are TGTGCCAGCAACGCGGGGGGACTAGCGGGAAATGAGCAGTTCTTC. Translated: CASNAGGLAGNEQFF. The chain links TRBV11-2 to TRBJ2-1; TRBD2 matches 13 bases. The CDR3 runs 15 residues. CDR1 is SGHAT and CDR2 is FQNNGV in the germline V gene. V lost 7 bases and J lost 7; bases outside the gene matches: 7.

The chain joins TRBV18 to TRBJ1-5; a weak D match, TRBD1 (5 bases). The CDR3 loop spans 14 amino acids. Trimming removed 3 bases at V and 2 bases at J, with 8 bases between. Germline V gene data show CDR1 as KGHSH and CDR2 as LQKENI. The CDR3, as DNA: TGTGCCAGCTCACCCTCGGGGGGCAATCAGCCCCAGCATTTT. Protein sequence: CASSPSGGNQPQHF.

The V and J genes are TRBV6-1 and TRBJ1-1; TRBD1 aligns across 9 bases. With 6 bases clipped from V and 1 base from J, the junction kept 3 bases outside the gene matches. Germline V gene data show CDR1 as MNHNS and CDR2 as SASEGT. The CDR3 covers 14 residues. DNA for the CDR3: TGTGCCAGCAGCTGGGACAGGGAGAACACTGAAGCTTTCTTT. Encoded protein: CASSWDRENTEAFF.

The V gene is TRBV18, the J gene TRBJ1-1, with 8 nucleotides matching TRBD1. V lost 4 bases, J lost 5 bases, and 15 bases stayed unmatched. This CDR3 contains 17 residues. The germline gives CDR1 KGHSH, CDR2 LQKENI. The CDR3 DNA reads as TGTGCCAGCTCACTTATCTCCGTCCAGGGGGCTAGTACTGAAGCTTTCTTT. Encoded protein: CASSLISVQGASTEAFF.

V usage is TRBV7-8 and J usage is TRBJ2-7, with TRBD1 matching 8 bases. V trimming: 2 bases; J trimming: 4 bases; junction bases outside the gene matches: 10. Germline loops: CDR1 SGHVS, CDR2 FQNEAQ. The CDR3 runs to 16 residues. Here the CDR3 reads CASSLRGEQGVYEQYF. CDR3 in DNA: TGTGCCAGCAGCTTAAGGGGGGAACAGGGGGTTTACGAGCAGTACTTC. Variable domain in full (rest from reference TRBV7-8 and TRBJ2-7): GAGVSQSPRYKVAKRGQDVALRCDPISGHVSLFWYQQALGQGPEFLTYFQNEAQLDKSGLPSDRFFAERPEGSVSTLKIQRTQQEDSAVYLCASSLRGEQGVYEQYFGPGTRLTVT.

The table lists this clone with a few counts. The V and J genes are TRBV7-2 and TRBJ2-7; maybe TRBD1 (6 bases). The germline CDR1 and CDR2 sequences are SGHTA and FQGNSA. V lost 2 bases, J lost 4 bases, and 15 bases lay in between. The CDR3 runs to 15 residues. This chain's CDR3 is CASSLREQGLYEQYF. Written as DNA, the CDR3 is TGTGCCAGCAGCTTAAGGGAACAGGGCCTATACGAGCAGTACTTC.

V is TRBV29-1 and J is TRBJ2-3; TRBD2 might be the D (5 bases). The CDR3 length is 13 residues. Germline V CDR1 and CDR2: SQVTM, ANQGSEA. Trimming cost V 4 bases and J 2 bases, with 10 bases left between them. CDR3 sequence reads: CSVVRGSTDTQYF. CDR3 nucleotide sequence: TGCAGCGTTGTGCGAGGGTCCACAGATACGCAGTATTTT.

The chain has TRBV7-3 and TRBJ2-1; 9 bases agree with TRBD2. The CDR3 has 16 residues. Per germline, CDR1 SGHTA and CDR2 FQGTGA. Trimming cost V 5 bases and J 5 bases; bases outside gene matches: 10. This CDR3 reads CASSQSSGSGHNEQFF. In DNA form, the CDR3 reads TGTGCCAGCAGCCAAAGTAGCGGGAGCGGGCACAATGAGCAGTTCTTC.

The V gene is TRBV4-1, the J gene TRBJ2-7, with 7 bases identical to TRBD2. The germline V gene encodes CDR1 MGHRA and CDR2 YSYEKL. V gave up 2 bases and J gave up 3 bases; unmatched junction bases: 10. The CDR3 runs 16 residues. CDR3: CASSQMGSSGIYEQYF. The CDR3 bases are TGCGCCAGCAGCCAAATGGGTTCTAGCGGTATCTACGAGCAGTACTTC.

This clone has only a few counts. This chain connects TRBV4-1 to TRBJ2-1; D remains ambiguous. This CDR3 is 13 amino acids long. The germline gives CDR1 MGHRA, CDR2 YSYEKL. The ends were cut back, 1 base at V and 3 bases at J, with 4 bases in the middle. The CDR3 sequence is CASSQANYNEQFF. CDR3 in DNA: TGCGCCAGCAGCCAAGCAAACTACAATGAGCAGTTCTTC.